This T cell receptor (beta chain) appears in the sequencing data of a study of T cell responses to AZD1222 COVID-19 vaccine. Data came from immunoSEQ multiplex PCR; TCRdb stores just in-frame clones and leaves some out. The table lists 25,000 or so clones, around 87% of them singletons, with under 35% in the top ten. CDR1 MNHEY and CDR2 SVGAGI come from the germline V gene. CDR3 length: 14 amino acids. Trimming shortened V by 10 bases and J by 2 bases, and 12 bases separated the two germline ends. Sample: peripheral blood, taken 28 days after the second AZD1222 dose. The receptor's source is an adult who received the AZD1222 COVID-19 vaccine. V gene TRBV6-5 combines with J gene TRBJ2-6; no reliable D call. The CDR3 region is CATKRRTGANVLTF. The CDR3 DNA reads TGTGCCACCAAAAGGCGGACTGGGGCCAACGTCCTGACTTTC.